This is a list of T cell receptor beta chains from one sample in a study of siplizumab effects on memory and regulatory T cells. Clones were read by immunoSEQ multiplex PCR, and TCRdb kept only the in-frame ones, dropping some. This table holds around 77,000 clones, around 90% found once. The material sequenced was CD8+ T cells sorted from blood. All receptors come from a human donor in good health. CDR3s include the opening cysteine and the closing phenylalanine or tryptophan. The D gene is left open where the match is weak. Not every row has a clone size; where given, it reads once, few, many or a size class.

CDR3 protein,CDR3 DNA,J gene,clone size,V gene,D gene
CASSSRGRNYNEQFF,TGTGCCAGCAGCTCCCGGGGGAGAAACTACAATGAGCAGTTCTTC,TRBJ2-1,NA,TRBV7-9,NA
CASSHGVVNTF,TGCGCCAGCAGCCACGGGGTAGTAAACACCTTC,TRBJ1-2,NA,TRBV4-1,NA
CASSPSTTYEQYF,TGTGCCAGCAGCCCCTCGACCACCTACGAGCAGTACTTC,TRBJ2-7,NA,TRBV7-9,NA
CATKGGEQYF,TGTGCCACAAAAGGGGGGGAGCAGTACTTC,TRBJ2-7,NA,TRBV6-6,NA
CASSLSAFLNTGELFF,TGTGCCAGCAGTTTATCAGCTTTCTTGAACACCGGGGAGCTGTTTTTT,TRBJ2-2,NA,TRBV27,NA
CASSQVYPVGRNSGANVLTF,TGCGCCAGCAGCCAAGTTTACCCTGTGGGCAGAAACTCTGGGGCCAACGTCCTGACTTTC,TRBJ2-6,NA,TRBV4-1,NA
CASSRRQGMNTEAFF,TGTGCCAGCAGCCGACGACAGGGGATGAACACTGAAGCTTTCTTT,TRBJ1-1,NA,TRBV7-8,TRBD1
CASLVGEAKETQYF,TGTGCCAGCCTGGTGGGGGAAGCGAAAGAGACCCAGTACTTC,TRBJ2-5,once,TRBV6-6,NA
CASSEGQGALYGYTF,TGTGCCAGCAGTGAAGGGCAGGGGGCCCTCTATGGCTACACCTTC,TRBJ1-2,NA,TRBV6-1,TRBD1
CASSVGKGGRGEQYF,TGTGCCAGCAGTGTCGGTAAGGGGGGTCGCGGCGAGCAGTACTTC,TRBJ2-7,NA,TRBV2,NA
CASSQDQAPTSGNTIYF,TGCGCCAGCAGCCAAGATCAGGCCCCGACCTCTGGAAACACCATATATTTT,TRBJ1-3,NA,TRBV4-1,NA
CASSQSRSSYEQYF,TGCGCCAGCAGTCAATCAAGGTCCTCCTACGAGCAGTACTTC,TRBJ2-7,NA,TRBV23-1,NA
CASSPETVGPQHF,TGTGCCAGCAGTCCAGAAACGGTCGGACCCCAGCATTTT,TRBJ1-5,NA,TRBV6-5,NA
CASSSGTANTGELFF,TGTGCCAGCAGCTCCGGGACGGCGAACACCGGGGAGCTGTTTTTT,TRBJ2-2,NA,TRBV7-9,NA
CASSERRGWQYF,TGTGCCAGCAGTGAAAGGAGGGGATGGCAGTACTTC,TRBJ2-7,NA,TRBV6-1,NA
CASSIGTVWEGYGYTF,TGTGCCAGTAGTATAGGGACAGTCTGGGAAGGGTATGGCTACACCTTC,TRBJ1-2,NA,TRBV19,NA
CASIAYKGNTEAFF,TGTGCCAGCATCGCGTACAAGGGGAACACTGAAGCTTTCTTT,TRBJ1-1,NA,TRBV6-1,NA
CASSLSRHSNQPQHF,TGTGCCAGCAGTTTGAGCAGACACAGCAATCAGCCCCAGCATTTT,TRBJ1-5,NA,TRBV27,NA
CASKLLAGGNEQFF,TGTGCCAGTAAGCTACTAGCGGGGGGCAATGAGCAGTTCTTC,TRBJ2-1,once,TRBV19,TRBD2
CATHKDRINQPQHF,TGTGCCACCCACAAAGACAGGATTAATCAGCCCCAGCATTTT,TRBJ1-5,once,TRBV7-8,NA
CASSTGQEVGYEQYF,TGTGCCAGCAGCACGGGACAGGAGGTGGGCTACGAGCAGTACTTC,TRBJ2-7,few,TRBV13,TRBD1
CATHPVERNTIYF,TGTGCCACCCACCCGGTGGAGAGAAACACCATATATTTT,TRBJ1-3,NA,TRBV19,NA
CASSSAPVDGYTF,TGTGCCAGCAGTTCTGCGCCGGTGGATGGCTACACCTTC,TRBJ1-2,NA,TRBV27,NA
CASSPGQGEAFF,TGTGCTAGCAGCCCAGGACAGGGCGAAGCTTTCTTT,TRBJ1-1,NA,TRBV7-9,TRBD1
CASSLAGDNEQFF,TGTGCCAGCAGCTTGGCAGGGGACAATGAGCAGTTCTTC,TRBJ2-1,NA,TRBV5-4,NA
CASSSLTGVGEQYF,TGTGCCAGCAGCTCTCTGACAGGAGTGGGCGAGCAGTACTTC,TRBJ2-7,NA,TRBV7-9,NA
CASSVRDSPYEQYF,TGTGCCAGCAGCGTCCGGGACAGCCCCTACGAGCAGTACTTC,TRBJ2-7,NA,TRBV5-4,TRBD1
CASTSGIYGGELFF,TGCGCCAGCACCAGCGGGATATATGGCGGGGAGCTGTTTTTT,TRBJ2-2,NA,TRBV4-1,TRBD2
CASSPIGDNQPQHF,TGCGCCAGCAGTCCGATTGGAGACAATCAGCCCCAGCATTTT,TRBJ1-5,once,TRBV4-1,NA
CASRTLDRIMNTEAFF,TGTGCCAGCAGAACCCTGGACAGAATAATGAACACTGAAGCTTTCTTT,TRBJ1-1,once,TRBV27,NA
CASSLQTGGNSYEQYF,TGTGCCAGCAGCCTACAAACAGGGGGGAACTCCTACGAGCAGTACTTC,TRBJ2-7,NA,TRBV7-9,TRBD1
CASSFLGQEAFF,TGCGCCAGCAGCTTTTTGGGACAAGAAGCTTTCTTT,TRBJ1-1,NA,TRBV5-1,NA
CASSPPVTSGTGELFF,TGTGCCAGCTCACCACCGGTAACTAGCGGGACCGGGGAGCTGTTTTTT,TRBJ2-2,NA,TRBV18,TRBD2
CASSPVEGTDTQYF,TGTGCCAGCAGCCCGGTGGAGGGGACAGATACGCAGTATTTT,TRBJ2-3,NA,TRBV7-9,NA